These 5 T cell receptor beta chains came from one sample sequenced in a study of monozygotic twins with inflammatory bowel disease. One entry per CDR3 protein, without DNA, is what TCRdb gives after re-calling the 5' RACE reads. With around 380,000 distinct CDR3 sequences in the sample, the ten largest clones hold about 2.3%. Source material: blood. Source of these receptors: a human donor with ulcerative colitis or Crohn's disease, or a healthy co-twin of an affected twin (not recorded which).

This chain links TRBV27 with TRBJ2-2; the TCRdb D gene call, TRBD1, has no DNA to confirm it. The CDR3 contains 15 residues. Germline assignment: CDR1 MNHEY and CDR2 SMNVEV (reference sequence). The CDR3 sequence is CASSSPRQVIGELFF.

This chain uses TRBV20-1 with TRBJ2-5; the TCRdb call, TRBD1, lacks DNA for checking. The CDR3 consists of 14 residues. CDR1 is DFQATT, CDR2 SNEGSKA, per germline (reference sequence). CDR3 in amino acids: CSASSLRGQETQYF.

J is TRBJ2-3 and V is TRBV5-1; the D call of TRBD2 rests on TCRdb alone, since no DNA is present to check it. This CDR3 comprises 16 residues. CDR1 is SGHRS, CDR2 YFSETQ, per germline. CDR3 sequence: CASSQTGTSGRDTQYF.

The J gene is TRBJ1-1, the V gene TRBV7-6. CDR1 is SGHVS, CDR2 FNYEAQ, per germline. CDR3 length equals 13 residues. The CDR3 sequence is CASSLVDNTEAFF.

V and J are TRBV5-1 and TRBJ2-1; TCRdb names TRBD1, which stays unverified in the absence of DNA. The CDR3 covers 14 residues. The germline V gene encodes CDR1 SGHRS and CDR2 YFSETQ. The CDR3 sequence: CASSPGQGYNEQFF.